A single sample gave rise to the 12 T cell receptor beta chains below, sequenced in a study of blood T cell repertoires in COVID-19. Data came from immunoSEQ multiplex PCR; TCRdb stores just in-frame clones and leaves some out. The sample yields around 460,000 clones, around 90% seen once. The source material was peripheral blood. These TCRs come from a man younger than 30 with COVID-19, enrolled during active disease.

The rearrangement uses TRBV18 and TRBJ2-1; D possibly corresponds to TRBD1 (6 bases). CDR1 and CDR2 (germline): KGHSH, LQKENI. The CDR3 is 15 residues long. Trimming took off 3 bases at V and 5 bases at J, with 14 bases between the two ends. The CDR3 here is CASSPRDTADNEQFF. Written as DNA, the CDR3 is TGTGCCAGCTCACCCCGGGACACGGCTGACAATGAGCAGTTCTTC.

The table lists this clone with a count of one. The V call is TRBV6-1, the J call TRBJ2-7; 7 bases are a match to TRBD2. CDR1 MNHNS and CDR2 SASEGT come from the germline V gene. Trimming removed 4 bases from V and 2 bases from J; junction bases left unmatched: 11. The CDR3 totals 16 residues. The CDR3 reads CASSGHLAESTYEQYF. As DNA, the CDR3 is TGTGCCAGCAGTGGGCACCTAGCGGAATCGACCTACGAGCAGTACTTC.

This clone was observed once. The chain recombines TRBV4-2 with TRBJ2-3, with D perhaps TRBD2 (6 bases). CDR3 length: 15 residues. Trimming stripped 3 bases from V and 2 bases from J, with 12 bases between. The V gene's germline CDR1 is LGHNA and CDR2 YNFKEQ. The CDR3 sequence: CASSHAGTSTDTQYF. For the CDR3, the DNA is TGTGCCAGCAGCCACGCCGGGACTTCCACAGATACGCAGTATTTT.

This sequence joins TRBV20-1 and TRBJ2-1, with D possibly being TRBD1 (6 bases). Germline V gene data show CDR1 as DFQATT and CDR2 as SNEGSKA (reference sequence). The length of the CDR3 is 15 residues. The V and J ends lost 3 bases and 0 bases respectively, with 12 bases between them. The CDR3 DNA reads TGCAGTGCTAGTTCTGGACAGTCCTCCTACAATGAGCAGTTCTTC. It specifies CSASSGQSSYNEQFF.

As regards this clone: The sample has other DNA sequences that encode this CDR3 too. This chain uses TRBV10-3 with TRBJ2-7; 10 positions match TRBD2. Trimming took 4 bases from V and 2 from J; bases not matched to a gene: 2. CDR1 and CDR2 from the germline V gene are ENHRY and SYGVKD. The CDR3 is made up of 14 amino acids. The CDR3 nucleotides are TGTGCCATCAGTGGAGCGGGGGGGCCCTACGAGCAGTACTTC. It specifies CAISGAGGPYEQYF.

The J gene is TRBJ2-2, the V gene TRBV27; 9 positions match TRBD1. Unmatched junction bases numbered 4, after V lost 6 bases and J lost 5 bases. Germline CDR1 is MNHEY and CDR2 is SMNVEV (reference sequence). This CDR3 spans 14 amino acids. CDR3 residues: CASRTTGGTGELFF. CDR3 bases: TGTGCCAGCAGGACGACAGGGGGAACCGGGGAGCTGTTTTTT.

The chain joins TRBV10-2 to TRBJ2-1; 8 bases line up with TRBD2. The germline V gene encodes CDR1 WSHSY and CDR2 SAAADI. V shed 6 bases, J shed 9 bases, and the junction held 10 bases outside the gene matches. The CDR3 runs to 14 residues. The CDR3 loop reads CASSAGLAFGEQFF. CDR3 bases: TGCGCCAGCAGCGCCGGACTAGCTTTTGGTGAGCAGTTCTTC.

The chain recombines TRBV14 with TRBJ1-2; no reliable D call. The germline V and J ends were trimmed by 1 base and 4 bases, with 10 bases remaining between them. The CDR3 is 14 residues long. The germline V gene has CDR1 SGHDN and CDR2 FVKESK. The CDR3 loop reads CASSQAALLYGYTF. Here the CDR3 DNA reads TGTGCCAGCAGCCAAGCAGCGTTGCTCTATGGCTACACCTTC.

The V and J genes are TRBV18 and TRBJ2-5, with TRBD2 matching over 12 bases. Germline V lookup: CDR1 KGHSH, CDR2 LQKENI. V was pared by 1 base and J by 3 bases, with 6 bases of the junction left unmatched. The CDR3 has 17 amino acids. As DNA, the CDR3 is TGTGCCAGCTCACCACGTGGTGGACTAGCGGGAAAAGAGACCCAGTACTTC. This sequence encodes CASSPRGGLAGKETQYF.

This clone was found a few times. CDR3 in amino acids: CASSQARTPENYEQYF. CDR3 sequence (DNA): TGTGCCAGCAGCCAAGCCCGGACACCCGAGAACTACGAGCAGTACTTC. This chain uses TRBV4-2 with TRBJ2-7, with D possibly being TRBD1 (5 bases). In germline, CDR1 is LGHNA, CDR2 YNFKEQ. This CDR3 comprises 16 residues. Trimming shortened V by 1 base and J by 3 bases, and 16 bases separated the two germline ends.

The chain recombines TRBV19 with TRBJ1-6, with a possible D match to TRBD1 (6 bases). Trimming took off 3 bases at V and 5 bases at J, with 14 bases between the two ends. CDR1 and CDR2 from the germline V gene are LNHDA and SQIVND (reference sequence). The CDR3 sequence is 16 residues long. CDR3 loop: CASSIRNRANNSPLHF. The CDR3 DNA is TGTGCCAGTAGTATCCGAAACAGGGCTAATAATTCACCCCTCCACTTT.

V gene TRBV18 combines with J gene TRBJ1-1; TRBD1 is a possible D gene (5 bases). The length of the CDR3 is 15 residues. Germline V gives CDR1 KGHSH, CDR2 LQKENI. V shed 6 bases and J shed 0 bases, with 14 bases lying between them. Written as DNA, the CDR3 is TGTGCCAGCTCTGTGACGGCAGGGATGAACACTGAAGCTTTCTTT. Amino acid sequence: CASSVTAGMNTEAFF.